The 4 T cell receptor beta chains presented below share a single source sample, sequenced in a study of T cells in Graves' hyperthyroidism and ophthalmopathy. TCR beta CDR3 region amplification was performed from RNA transcripts. When the TCR CDR3 underwent first-round RT-PCR, the HTBI primer set was used. TCRdb called the multiplex PCR reads again in MiXCR, with one record for every CDR3 protein. Seen here are about 300,000 distinct CDR3 sequences, 25% to 30% observed once, and the top ten hold over 25%. The sequencing sample was made of blood. These receptors came from a man aged 40-55 years with Graves' hyperthyroidism that later progressed to Graves' ophthalmopathy.

This clonotype appeared many times. The chain links TRBV29-1 to TRBJ2-1; D is unresolved. V lost 4 bases and J 9 bases, leaving 1 base between the germline ends. This CDR3 spans 8 amino acids. Germline V gives CDR1 SQVTM, CDR2 ANQGSEA. CDR3 bases: TGCAGCGTTGGTGAGCAGTTCTTC. Encoded protein: CSVGEQFF.

This chain connects TRBV28 to TRBJ2-7, with 11 nucleotides matching TRBD1. V trimming: 4 bases; J trimming: 5 bases; junction bases outside the gene matches: 7. CDR1 is MDHEN, CDR2 SYDVKM, per germline. This CDR3 has 15 residues. The CDR3 DNA reads TGTGCCAGCAGTTCTGTCGGACAGGGGGCCCACGAGCAGTACTTC. Translation gives CASSSVGQGAHEQYF.

This clonotype has at least ten counts. The J gene is TRBJ2-4, the V gene TRBV15; D not certain. The CDR3 length is 17 residues. Germline V gene lookup returns CDR1 LNHNV and CDR2 YYDKDF (reference sequence). The V end lost 0 bases, the J end lost 6 bases, and 18 bases lay between the germline ends. Written as DNA, the CDR3 is TGTGCCACCAGCAGAGATTTAGGGCGAGGTAGTTTAAACATTCAGTACTTC. It specifies CATSRDLGRGSLNIQYF.

In this sample, this clonotype turned up many times. The chain joins TRBV28 to TRBJ1-3; unclear D gene. The germline V and J ends were trimmed by 5 bases and 0 bases, with 14 bases remaining between them. Germline V gene sequence: CDR1 MDHEN, CDR2 SYDVKM. This CDR3 is 16 amino acids long. The CDR3 DNA sequence: TGTGCCAGCAGTCCTTTAATCCGTACCTCTGGAAACACCATATATTTT. Protein product: CASSPLIRTSGNTIYF. The full variable domain, its missing parts supplied by reference TRBV28 and TRBJ1-3, is DVKVTQSSRYLVKRTGEKVFLECVQDMDHENMFWYRQDPGLGLRLIYFSYDVKMKEKGDIPEGYSVSREKKERFSLILESASTNQTSMYLCASSPLIRTSGNTIYFGEGSWLTVV.